The 16 T cell receptor beta chains presented below share a single source sample, sequenced in a study of spatial heterogeneity in lung cancer. Study-wide results and caveats: Tracking of tumor mutation counts was seen in expanded intratumoral alpha and beta TCR counts.

Time point described: sample taken at primary tumor resection. No cognate antigen is known for these TCRs. TCRdb re-called the 5' RACE reads with MiXCR, one entry per CDR3 protein. Of about 20,000 distinct CDR3 sequences listed, about 16% are singletons. Sequencing was performed on lung tumor tissue, taken at surgery. The receptor set was obtained from a female donor with early-stage non-small cell lung cancer.

Ten or more counts support this clonotype. V usage is TRBV4-2 and J usage is TRBJ2-1, with 13 bases that match TRBD2. The V and J ends lost 4 bases and 3 bases, in that order; junction bases with no gene match: 6. CDR3 length: 17 residues. Germline V gene data show CDR1 as LGHNA and CDR2 as YNFKEQ. CDR3 loop: CASSLRLAGGHYNEQFF. Here the CDR3 DNA reads TGTGCCAGCAGCCTTAGACTAGCGGGAGGACACTACAATGAGCAGTTCTTC.

This clonotype was seen a single time. The V gene is TRBV28, the J gene TRBJ2-1, with D uncertain. CDR1 MDHEN and CDR2 SYDVKM come from the germline V gene. CDR3 size: 11 residues. The V and J ends lost 10 bases and 4 bases respectively, with 8 bases between them. CDR3 protein: CATESYNEQFF. The CDR3 bases are TGTGCCACCGAGTCATACAATGAGCAGTTCTTC.

This clonotype was recorded a few times. This sequence joins TRBV29-1 and TRBJ2-7, with TRBD1 as a possible D gene (6 bases). Trimming stripped 6 bases from V and 2 bases from J, with 17 bases between. The CDR3 consists of 14 residues. Looked up from germline, CDR1 is SQVTM and CDR2 is ANQGSEA. The CDR3 protein is CSVEQGRGPYEQYF. The CDR3 DNA follows: TGCAGCGTCGAACAGGGCAGGGGCCCCTACGAGCAGTACTTC.

The chain joins TRBV4-1 to TRBJ2-3; tentative D call: TRBD2 (6 bases). The length of the CDR3 is 17 residues. V lost 1 base, J lost 0 bases, and 14 bases lay in between. Per germline, CDR1 MGHRA and CDR2 YSYEKL. Here the CDR3 DNA reads TGCGCCAGCAGCCAAGGCATTAGCGGATATAGCACAGATACGCAGTATTTT. It is translated as CASSQGISGYSTDTQYF.

This clonotype was seen ten or more times. The chain couples TRBV12-3 or TRBV12-4 to TRBJ2-1, with 11 bases identical to TRBD2. This CDR3 spans 15 amino acids. Trimming took 1 base from V and 8 from J; bases not matched to a gene: 4. The CDR3 loop is CASSLGLAGGYEQFF. CDR3 DNA: TGTGCCAGCAGTTTAGGTCTAGCGGGAGGCTATGAGCAGTTCTTC.

V gene TRBV3-1 combines with J gene TRBJ2-5, with 10 positions matching TRBD1. Germline V gene data show CDR1 as LGHDT and CDR2 as YNNKEL (reference sequence). Germline trimming cut 4 bases from V and 0 bases from J; bases unmatched to any gene: 5. The CDR3 is made up of 16 amino acids. CDR3 sequence (DNA): TGTGCCAGCAGCCCCTGGGGACAGGGGTACCAAGAGACCCAGTACTTC. Translated, it gives CASSPWGQGYQETQYF.

A few counts support this clonotype. The chain couples TRBV29-1 to TRBJ2-7; 9 nucleotides agree with TRBD1. Germline V lookup: CDR1 SQVTM, CDR2 ANQGSEA. The CDR3 spans 14 residues. The J segment lost 5 bases and the V segment lost 2 bases, leaving 7 bases of the junction unmatched. CDR3 sequence reads: CSVEQRTGVHEQYF. The CDR3 DNA follows: TGCAGCGTTGAACAACGGACAGGGGTCCACGAGCAGTACTTC.

This clonotype appeared many times. V gene TRBV9 combines with J gene TRBJ2-1; 8 positions match TRBD2. CDR3 size: 15 residues. Germline CDR1 reads SGDLS; CDR2 reads YYNGEE. Trimming cost V 3 bases and J 8 bases; bases outside gene matches: 10. CDR3 loop: CASSATSGASHEQFF. CDR3 DNA sequence: TGTGCCAGCAGCGCAACTAGCGGAGCCTCCCATGAGCAGTTCTTC.

This clonotype appeared many times. The rearrangement links TRBV5-1 to TRBJ2-3; tentative D call: TRBD1 (6 bases). CDR1 is SGHRS, CDR2 YFSETQ, per germline. The V end lost 3 bases, the J end lost 4 bases, and 6 bases lay between the germline ends. CDR3 size: 12 residues. CDR3 region: CASSWGPDTQYF. The DNA for the CDR3 is TGCGCCAGCAGCTGGGGGCCAGATACGCAGTATTTT.

About this clonotype: An end of the junction differs from the germline gene, which may be a read error. The J gene is TRBJ2-5, the V gene TRBV6-2 or TRBV6-3, with 8 bases that match TRBD2. CDR3 length: 17 amino acids. CDR1 is MNHEY, CDR2 SVGEGT, per germline. Here the CDR3 DNA reads TGTGCCAGCGGTTATCGAAGCGGGAGCAGTGGTGAAGAGACCCAGTACTTC. Protein: CASGYRSGSSGEETQYF.

With regard to this clonotype: A junction end diverges from the germline sequence, so it may reflect a read error. The chain uses TRBV3-1 and TRBJ2-7; TRBD1 matches at 9 bases. Germline-derived CDR1 and CDR2 are LGHDT and YNNKEL (reference sequence). The CDR3 sequence is 18 residues long. This chain's CDR3 is CASSPLITGTGYSYEHYF. In DNA, the CDR3 is TGTGCCAGCAGCCCGTTAATAACCGGGACAGGGTACTCCTACGAGCACTACTTC.

This sequence joins TRBV7-3 and TRBJ2-1; the match to TRBD2 covers 10 bases. This CDR3 contains 18 residues. V was pared by 1 base and J by 3 bases, with 9 bases of the junction left unmatched. Per the germline V gene, CDR1 is SGHTA and CDR2 is FQGTGA. CDR3 protein: CASSLNPIAGGYYNEQFF. DNA for the CDR3: TGTGCCAGCAGCTTAAATCCCATAGCGGGAGGTTACTACAATGAGCAGTTCTTC.

There are a few counts of this clonotype. The CDR3 loop is CASSIGQARATDTQYF. The DNA for the CDR3 is TGTGCCAGCAGCATCGGACAGGCCCGGGCCACAGATACGCAGTATTTT. The V call is TRBV5-4, the J call TRBJ2-3, with 7 bases fitting TRBD1. J was trimmed by 2 bases and V by 4 bases; bases with no gene match: 10. The CDR3 covers 16 residues. CDR1 SGHNT and CDR2 YYREEE come from the germline V gene (reference sequence).

The chain employs TRBV28 and TRBJ2-7; 9 positions agree with TRBD1. The CDR3 loop spans 14 amino acids. V was pared by 5 bases and J by 5 bases, with 7 bases of the junction left unmatched. From germline, CDR1 is MDHEN and CDR2 SYDVKM. The CDR3 reads CASSGSGTGNEQYF. CDR3 coding DNA: TGTGCCAGCAGTGGGTCCGGGACAGGGAACGAGCAGTACTTC. The whole variable domain, remainder taken from reference TRBV28 and TRBJ2-7, is DVKVTQSSRYLVKRTGEKVFLECVQDMDHENMFWYRQDPGLGLRLIYFSYDVKMKEKGDIPEGYSVSREKKERFSLILESASTNQTSMYLCASSGSGTGNEQYFGPGTRLTVT.

The rearrangement links TRBV28 to TRBJ2-1; the D is unclear. V was clipped by 2 bases and J by 8 bases, with 7 bases between them. The CDR3 runs to 12 residues. Germline CDR1 MDHEN, CDR2 SYDVKM. DNA for the CDR3: TGTGCCAGCAGTTTACCCCCCGATGAGCAGTTCTTC. It translates to CASSLPPDEQFF.

This clonotype was found many times. The rearrangement links TRBV6-6 to TRBJ2-7; 9 nucleotides match TRBD1. The junction had 1 base not matched to a gene; V was cut back by 0 bases and J by 4 bases. The CDR3 extends over 14 amino acids. The V gene's germline CDR1 is MNHNY and CDR2 SVGAGI (reference sequence). In DNA, the CDR3 is TGTGCCAGCAGTTACTCGGGACAGGGTTACGAGCAGTACTTC. This codes for CASSYSGQGYEQYF.